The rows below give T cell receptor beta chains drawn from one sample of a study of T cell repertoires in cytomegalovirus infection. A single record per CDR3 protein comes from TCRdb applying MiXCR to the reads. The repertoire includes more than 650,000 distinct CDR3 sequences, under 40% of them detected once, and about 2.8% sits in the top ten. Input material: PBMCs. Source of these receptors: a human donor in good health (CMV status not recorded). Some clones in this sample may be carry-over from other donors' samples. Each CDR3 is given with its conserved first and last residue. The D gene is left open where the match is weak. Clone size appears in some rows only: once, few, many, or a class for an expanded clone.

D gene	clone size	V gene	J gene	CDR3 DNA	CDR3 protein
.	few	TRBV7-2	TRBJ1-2	TGTGCCAGCAGCTTAAGGGGGGTGAGCGGAGGCTACACCTTC	CASSLRGVSGGYTF
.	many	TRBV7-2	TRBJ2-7	TGTGCCAGCAGCCGGGACACATCCTACGAGCAGTACTTC	CASSRDTSYEQYF
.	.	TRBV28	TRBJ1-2	TGTGCCAGCAAGACGTATAGTCACTATGGCTACACCTTC	CASKTYSHYGYTF
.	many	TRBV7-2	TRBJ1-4	TGTGCCAGCAGCCCACAGAGGGCGGAAAAACTGTTTTTT	CASSPQRAEKLFF
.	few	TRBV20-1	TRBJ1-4	TGCAGTGCTAGAGGGCAGGGCGGGAATGAAAAACTGTTTTTT	CSARGQGGNEKLFF
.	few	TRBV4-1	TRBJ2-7	TGCGCCAGCAGCCAAGGTGGAAACCCCAACGAGCAGTACTTC	CASSQGGNPNEQYF
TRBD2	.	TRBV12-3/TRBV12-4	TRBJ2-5	TGTGCCAGCAGACTAGCGGGAGGGATAGATACCCAGTACTTC	CASRLAGGIDTQYF
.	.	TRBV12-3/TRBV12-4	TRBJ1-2	TGTGCCAGCAGTTTAAGGGTCGGCCGACCTAACTATGGCTACACCTTC	CASSLRVGRPNYGYTF
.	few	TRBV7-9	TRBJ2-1	TGTGCCAGCAGCTTGTGGTGGGCGGCCTACAATGAGCAGTTCTTC	CASSLWWAAYNEQFF
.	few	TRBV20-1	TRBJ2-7	TGCAGTGGAAATCTAGCGCCTTACTACGAGCAGTACTTC	CSGNLAPYYEQYF
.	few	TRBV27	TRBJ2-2	TGTGCCAGCAGTTTCGCGGCAGCAAACACCGGGGAGCTGTTTTTT	CASSFAAANTGELFF
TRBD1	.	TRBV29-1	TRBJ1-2	TGCAGCGCCATCATCGGGACAGGGAATGGCTACACCTTC	CSAIIGTGNGYTF
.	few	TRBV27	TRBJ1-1	TGTGCCACAGCCCGCGGCACTGAAGCTTTCTTT	CATARGTEAFF
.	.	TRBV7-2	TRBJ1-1	TGTGCCAGCAGCCTCACCGGGCGCCCTGAAGCTGTCTTT	CASSLTGRPEAVF
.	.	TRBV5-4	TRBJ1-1	TGTGCCAGCAGGTCTTGGGGCACTGAAGCTTTCTTT	CASRSWGTEAFF
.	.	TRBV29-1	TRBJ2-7	TGCAGCGTTGAGAGGCAGCCGCCTGACTCCTACGAGCAGTACTTC	CSVERQPPDSYEQYF
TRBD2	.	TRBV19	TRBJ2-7	TGTGCCAGTAGTACCTCTGGCGGGAGCGTCTACGAGCAGTACTTC	CASSTSGGSVYEQYF
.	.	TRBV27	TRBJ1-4	TGTGCCAGCAGTTCTCTCGGACTCAGTGAAAAACTGTTTTTT	CASSSLGLSEKLFF
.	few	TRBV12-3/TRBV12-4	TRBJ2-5	TGTGCCAGCAGTTTAAGCTTGTCGTCTAGGGCTAACCAAGAGACCCAGTACTTC	CASSLSLSSRANQETQYF
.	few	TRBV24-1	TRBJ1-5	TGTGCCACCAGTGATTCAAGGGCCGGCAATCAGCCCCAGCATTTT	CATSDSRAGNQPQHF
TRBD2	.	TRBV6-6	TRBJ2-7	TGTGCCAGCAGTTACACAGAGCGACTAGCGGGAGGTCTGAAGCAGTACTTC	CASSYTERLAGGLKQYF
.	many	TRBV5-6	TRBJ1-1	TGTGCCAGCAGCCTGCATGGGGGGCGTTGGGCTTTCTTT	CASSLHGGRWAFF